This T cell receptor (beta chain) was found in a study of shared clonotypes between healthy human individuals. A remark on this clone: Its specificity is unknown.

Trimming shortened V by 1 base and J by 2 bases, and 9 bases separated the two germline ends. Germline CDR1 reads MNHNS; CDR2 reads SASEGT. CDR3 length: 16 residues. Sequencing was at deep level. Here immunoSEQ multiplex PCR was the method, and the copy in TCRdb shows in-frame clones only, minus some. The sample yields a few million clones, 90% to 95% seen once. Study conclusions and caveats: Rarefaction revealed incomplete sorted-subset sequencing despite large depth. Exclusively blood specimens were collected; tissue repertoires likely differ.

Naive CD8 cells, CD45RO-negative and positively selected for CCR7, excluded terminally differentiated effector memory CD45RA+ cells. The sequenced material came from naive CD8+ T cells from PBMCs. The clonotype originates from a man between 18 and 35 years old in good health. Some clones in this sample may be carry-over from other donors' samples. This sequence joins TRBV6-1 and TRBJ1-6, with D possibly being TRBD1 (5 bases). The CDR3 sequence: CASSEDWGAYNSPLHF. The DNA for the CDR3 is TGTGCCAGCAGTGAAGATTGGGGCGCCTATAATTCACCCCTCCACTTT.